These T cell receptor beta chains were read from a single sample in a study of PD-1 blockade in classical Hodgkin lymphoma. Profiled with immunoSEQ multiplex PCR; TCRdb holds only in-frame clones, not every one. The sample shows some 150,000 clones, 78% of them seen only once. Sequences were derived from peripheral blood mononuclear cells (PBMCs), sampled before the second cycle of nivolumab. These receptors all come from a human donor with classical Hodgkin lymphoma. Both conserved end residues are part of each CDR3. A D gene is named only where the DNA matches it firmly. Only some rows state a clone size, as once, few, many or a class for expanded clones.

TRBD1	14	TRBV7-2	TRBJ2-7	.	CASSITGGTYEQYF	TGTGCCAGCAGCATCACAGGGGGAACCTACGAGCAGTACTTC
.	13	TRBV7-9	TRBJ1-2	.	CASVPDTHYGYTF	TGTGCCAGCGTCCCCGACACGCACTATGGCTACACCTTC
TRBD1	13	TRBV10-3	TRBJ1-2	.	CAISADRGHGYTF	TGTGCCATCAGTGCGGACAGGGGCCATGGCTACACCTTC
.	13	TRBV19	TRBJ1-1	.	CASSTVLNTEAFF	TGTGCCAGTAGTACAGTTTTGAACACTGAAGCTTTCTTT
.	15	TRBV7-9	TRBJ2-1	.	CASSFSFSSYNEQFF	TGTGCCAGCAGCTTTTCATTTAGCTCCTACAATGAGCAGTTCTTC
TRBD1	12	TRBV27	TRBJ1-1	few	CASRTGDTEAFF	TGTGCCAGCAGAACAGGGGACACTGAAGCTTTCTTT
.	17	TRBV7-6	TRBJ2-3	.	CASSLPAGPMLTDTQYF	TGTGCCAGCAGCTTGCCTGCGGGACCTATGCTCACAGATACGCAGTATTTT
TRBD2	15	TRBV19	TRBJ2-5	once	CASSTGSGGQETQYF	TGTGCCAGTAGTACTGGTAGCGGGGGCCAAGAGACCCAGTACTTC
.	17	TRBV19	TRBJ2-1	.	CASSILPTRWSYNEQFF	TGTGCCAGTAGTATCCTCCCGACTAGATGGTCATACAATGAGCAGTTCTTC
.	19	TRBV27	TRBJ2-2	once	CASTLTWPHSGKDTGELFF	TGTGCCAGCACCCTCACTTGGCCCCATTCCGGAAAGGACACCGGGGAGCTGTTTTTT
TRBD1	17	TRBV28	TRBJ2-5	once	CASSLSWTGTAQETQYF	TGTGCCAGCAGTTTATCCTGGACAGGGACGGCCCAAGAGACCCAGTACTTC
.	12	TRBV7-9	TRBJ2-7	many	CASSWDTYEQYF	TGTGCCAGCAGCTGGGACACCTACGAGCAGTACTTC
.	13	TRBV28	TRBJ2-3	.	CASIGTSTDTQYF	TGTGCCAGCATTGGTACAAGCACAGATACGCAGTATTTT
.	15	TRBV6-5	TRBJ2-3	few	CASSYGLGGTDTQYF	TGTGCCAGCAGTTACGGACTTGGGGGCACAGATACGCAGTATTTT
TRBD2	15	TRBV5-6	TRBJ2-7	.	CASSYGGSDPYEQYF	TGTGCCAGCAGCTACGGCGGGAGTGACCCCTACGAGCAGTACTTC
.	12	TRBV18	TRBJ2-3	.	CASSPGQRAQYF	TGTGCCAGCTCACCGGGACAAAGGGCGCAGTATTTT
TRBD1	14	TRBV30	TRBJ1-5	.	CAWSVQGQNQPQHF	TGTGCCTGGAGTGTACAGGGACAGAATCAGCCCCAGCATTTT
.	14	TRBV7-8	TRBJ2-7	.	CASSPQGSSYEQYF	TGTGCCAGCAGCCCCCAGGGTAGCTCCTACGAGCAGTACTTC
TRBD2	17	TRBV13	TRBJ2-2	.	CASSLELGGSVTGELFF	TGTGCCAGCAGCTTAGAATTGGGCGGGAGTGTCACCGGGGAGCTGTTTTTT
.	15	TRBV6-5	TRBJ1-1	.	CASSLEEGRRTEAFF	TGTGCCAGCAGTTTAGAAGAGGGAAGGCGCACTGAAGCTTTCTTT
.	14	TRBV18	TRBJ1-1	.	CASSLRREDTEAFF	TGTGCCAGCTCATTGAGGAGGGAAGACACTGAAGCTTTCTTT
.	15	TRBV28	TRBJ1-5	.	CASSLGGPSNQPQHF	TGTGCCAGCAGTTTAGGTGGGCCTAGCAATCAGCCCCAGCATTTT
.	13	TRBV11-1	TRBJ1-5	.	CASSLEDDQPQHF	TGTGCCAGCAGCTTAGAGGACGATCAGCCCCAGCATTTT
.	15	TRBV2	TRBJ1-5	.	CASSGWGTGNQPQHF	TGTGCCAGCAGTGGCTGGGGAACCGGCAATCAGCCCCAGCATTTT
TRBD2	16	TRBV18	TRBJ2-1	.	CASSPPGTSGDNEQFF	TGTGCCAGCTCACCACCTGGGACTAGCGGGGACAATGAGCAGTTCTTC
.	17	TRBV5-8	TRBJ2-2	.	CASSLALGVGNTGELFF	TGTGCCAGCAGCTTGGCCCTGGGGGTCGGAAACACCGGGGAGCTGTTTTTT
TRBD2	15	TRBV7-9	TRBJ2-1	.	CASSLERGLDLWQFF	TGTGCCAGCAGCTTAGAGAGGGGACTAGACCTATGGCAGTTCTTC
.	15	TRBV5-1	TRBJ1-1	.	CASSLEGDGNTEAFF	TGCGCCAGCAGCTTGGAAGGAGATGGGAACACTGAAGCTTTCTTT
.	12	TRBV2	TRBJ2-7	.	CASEQGTYEQYF	TGTGCCAGCGAACAGGGCACCTACGAGCAGTACTTC
.	14	TRBV7-8	TRBJ1-1	.	CASKKSGVNTEAFF	TGTGCCAGCAAAAAAAGCGGTGTGAACACTGAAGCTTTCTTT
.	14	TRBV15	TRBJ2-3	.	CAISSGSRGDTQYF	TGTGCCATCTCTAGCGGGTCCAGGGGGGATACGCAGTATTTT
.	12	TRBV9	TRBJ2-3	.	CASSVETDTQYF	TGTGCCAGCAGCGTAGAGACAGATACGCAGTATTTT
.	15	TRBV5-8	TRBJ2-6	.	CATPPMSSGANVLTF	TGTGCCACCCCACCAATGAGCTCTGGGGCCAACGTCCTGACTTTC
TRBD1	14	TRBV30	TRBJ2-7	.	CAWSTGTGVYEQYF	TGTGCCTGGAGTACCGGGACAGGGGTATACGAGCAGTACTTC
TRBD2	16	TRBV11-1	TRBJ2-7	.	CASSERRGLTTYEQYF	TGTGCCAGCAGCGAAAGAAGGGGACTAACAACCTACGAGCAGTACTTC
.	13	TRBV6-6	TRBJ1-2	.	CASYQGGNYGYTF	TGTGCCAGCTATCAGGGAGGCAACTATGGCTACACCTTC
.	12	TRBV6-6	TRBJ2-2	.	CASSRDYGELFF	TGTGCCAGCAGTCGCGATTACGGGGAGCTGTTTTTT
TRBD1	14	TRBV7-9	TRBJ1-2	.	CASSLVDRESGYTF	TGTGCCAGCAGCTTAGTAGACAGGGAGAGTGGCTACACCTTC
.	15	TRBV7-9	TRBJ2-7	.	CASSLGTGYNYEQYF	TGTGCCAGCAGCTTAGGTACAGGATACAACTACGAGCAGTACTTC
TRBD1	16	TRBV19	TRBJ1-1	.	CASSAHFDRGGTEAFF	TGTGCCAGTAGTGCCCATTTCGACAGGGGTGGCACTGAAGCTTTCTTT
TRBD2	15	TRBV6-4	TRBJ2-7	.	CASSARLAGMDEQYF	TGTGCCAGCAGTGCCCGACTAGCGGGAATGGACGAGCAGTACTTC
TRBD2	19	TRBV19	TRBJ2-2	.	CASSIVGLAGGSNTGELFF	TGTGCCAGTAGTATAGTGGGGCTAGCGGGAGGCTCGAACACCGGGGAGCTGTTTTTT
TRBD1	15	TRBV27	TRBJ2-7	.	CASSERTGSAYEQYF	TGTGCCAGCAGCGAAAGGACAGGGAGTGCCTACGAGCAGTACTTC
TRBD1	14	TRBV2	TRBJ1-5	.	CASAGTGGNQPQHF	TGTGCCAGCGCCGGGACAGGGGGCAATCAGCCCCAGCATTTT
TRBD1	16	TRBV9	TRBJ1-6	.	CASSVGQGAYNSPLHF	TGTGCCAGCAGCGTTGGACAGGGGGCATATAATTCACCCCTCCACTTT
TRBD1	14	TRBV5-4	TRBJ1-6	few	CASSFGRGISPLHF	TGTGCCAGCAGCTTTGGCAGGGGGATTTCACCCCTCCACTTT
.	13	TRBV6-6	TRBJ1-1	once	CASKGPMNTEAFF	TGTGCCAGCAAGGGTCCCATGAACACTGAAGCTTTCTTT
TRBD1	14	TRBV19	TRBJ1-2	once	CASSIVGTGYGYTF	TGTGCCAGTAGTATAGTGGGGACAGGCTATGGCTACACCTTC
TRBD1	16	TRBV28	TRBJ2-1	.	CASRTHRGHSYNEQFF	TGTGCCAGCAGGACCCACAGGGGGCACTCCTACAATGAGCAGTTCTTC
.	15	TRBV7-2	TRBJ2-5	once	CASSFQGGWGETQYF	TGTGCCAGCAGCTTTCAGGGGGGCTGGGGGGAGACCCAGTACTTC
.	15	TRBV30	TRBJ2-7	.	CAWSVGQGWTYEQYF	TGTGCCTGGAGTGTAGGCCAGGGATGGACCTACGAGCAGTACTTC
TRBD2	17	TRBV10-3	TRBJ2-1	.	CAISEPSRGGVTHEQFF	TGTGCCATCAGTGAACCATCCCGGGGGGGAGTTACCCATGAGCAGTTCTTC
TRBD1	14	TRBV27	TRBJ1-2	.	CASRGGDRLYGYTF	TGTGCCAGCAGGGGGGGGGACAGACTTTATGGCTACACCTTC